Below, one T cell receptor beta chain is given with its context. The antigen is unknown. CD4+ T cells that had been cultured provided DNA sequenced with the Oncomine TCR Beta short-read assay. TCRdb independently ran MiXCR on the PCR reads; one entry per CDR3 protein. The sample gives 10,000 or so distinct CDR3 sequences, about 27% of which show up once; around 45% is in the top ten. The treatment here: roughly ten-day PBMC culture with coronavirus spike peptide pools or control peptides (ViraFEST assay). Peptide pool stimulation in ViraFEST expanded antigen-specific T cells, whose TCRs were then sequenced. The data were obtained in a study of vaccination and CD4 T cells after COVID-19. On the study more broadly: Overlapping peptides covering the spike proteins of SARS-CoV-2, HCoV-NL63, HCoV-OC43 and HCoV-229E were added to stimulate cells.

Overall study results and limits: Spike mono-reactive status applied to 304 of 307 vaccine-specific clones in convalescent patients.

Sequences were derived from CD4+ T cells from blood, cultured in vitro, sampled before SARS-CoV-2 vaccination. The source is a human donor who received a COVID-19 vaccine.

In DNA form, the CDR3 reads TGCAGTGCGGAAAACGGGGGGCGAAACACAGATACGCAGTATTTT. Residues: CSAENGGRNTDTQYF. The rearrangement uses TRBV20-1 and TRBJ2-3, with D perhaps TRBD2 (7 bases). The V end lost 6 bases, the J end lost 2 bases, and 18 bases lay between the germline ends. Germline CDR1 and CDR2: DFQATT and SNEGSKA (reference sequence). This CDR3 is 15 amino acids long.